Below are 11 T cell receptor beta chains sequenced from a single sample in a study of blood T cell repertoires in COVID-19. Measured with immunoSEQ multiplex PCR; TCRdb has only the in-frame clones, and not every one. The sample records approximately 340,000 clones, roughly 90% being singletons. Sequenced material: peripheral blood. The source of these receptors is a man aged 25-45 years with COVID-19, enrolled during active disease.

The table lists this clone with a few counts. This chain links TRBV28 with TRBJ1-1; a possible D gene is TRBD1 (6 bases). Germline V lookup: CDR1 MDHEN, CDR2 SYDVKM. V was trimmed by 5 bases and J by 1 base, leaving 14 bases between them. The CDR3 covers 15 residues. CDR3 loop: CASSTTDSWNTEAFF. CDR3 sequence (DNA): TGTGCCAGCAGTACCACGGACAGCTGGAACACTGAAGCTTTCTTT.

The chain carries TRBV9 and TRBJ1-3; 11 bases are shared with TRBD1. The CDR3 is 19 residues long. CDR1 SGDLS and CDR2 YYNGEE come from the germline V gene. Unmatched junction bases numbered 11, after V lost 3 bases and J lost 0 bases. This chain's CDR3 is CASSAHLLGQGASGNTIYF. In nucleotides, the CDR3 is TGTGCCAGCAGCGCCCACCTCTTAGGACAGGGGGCCTCTGGAAACACCATATATTTT. The whole variable domain, remainder taken from reference TRBV9 and TRBJ1-3, is DSGVTQTPKHLITATGQRVTLRCSPRSGDLSVYWYQQSLDQGLQFLIQYYNGEERAKGNILERFSAQQFPDLHSELNLSSLELGDSALYFCASSAHLLGQGASGNTIYFGEGSWLTVV.

V usage is TRBV7-2 and J usage is TRBJ2-7; TRBD2 might be the D (5 bases). This CDR3 comprises 14 residues. V was shortened by 5 bases and J by 0 bases, with 11 bases between the two germline ends. The germline CDR1 and CDR2 sequences are SGHTA and FQGNSA. CDR3 DNA sequence: TGTGCCAGCAGCCTGGACTGGGGCTCCTACGAGCAGTACTTC. As protein: CASSLDWGSYEQYF.

The rearrangement links TRBV11-3 to TRBJ2-3; 7 bases align to TRBD2. Unmatched junction bases numbered 6, after V lost 5 bases and J lost 10 bases. Per the germline V gene, CDR1 is SGHNT and CDR2 is YENEEA. The CDR3 has 12 amino acids. The DNA of the CDR3 is TGTGCCAGCAGCCCCCGCGGGGGACCGCAGTATTTT. Translating gives CASSPRGGPQYF.

The CDR3 loop reads CATSQAGQGNYEQYF. As DNA, the CDR3 is TGTGCCACCAGTCAGGCGGGACAGGGCAACTACGAGCAGTACTTC. The chain employs TRBV24-1 and TRBJ2-7, with TRBD1 matching 9 bases. CDR1 and CDR2 from the germline V gene are KGHDR and SFDVKD. V was clipped by 6 bases and J by 3 bases; unmatched bases: 8. This CDR3 region has 15 residues.

The chain uses TRBV6-5 and TRBJ1-2; 10 nucleotides agree with TRBD1. The CDR3 has 12 residues. Germline assignment: CDR1 MNHEY and CDR2 SVGAGI. V trimming: 8 bases; J trimming: 8 bases; junction bases outside the gene matches: 5. CDR3 sequence: CASLTGGAGYTF. Here the CDR3 DNA reads TGTGCCAGCCTGACAGGGGGCGCAGGCTACACCTTC.

A word on this clone: The same CDR3 arises from other DNA sequences in this sample as well. This chain joins TRBV19 and TRBJ1-1; D perhaps matches TRBD1 (5 bases). Germline V CDR1 and CDR2: LNHDA, SQIVND (reference sequence). V gave up 5 bases and J gave up 2 bases, with 9 bases separating them. The CDR3 is 13 amino acids. The CDR3, as DNA: TGTGCCAGTAGTGTCCAGGGAAACACTGAAGCTTTCTTT. Amino acid sequence: CASSVQGNTEAFF. Full variable domain (outside the CDR3, taken from reference TRBV19 and TRBJ1-1): DGGITQSPKYLFRKEGQNVTLSCEQNLNHDAMYWYRQDPGQGLRLIYYSQIVNDFQKGDIAEGYSVSREKKESFPLTVTSAQKNPTAFYLCASSVQGNTEAFFGQGTRLTVV.

The chain has TRBV6-2 or TRBV6-3 and TRBJ2-2; 7 positions match TRBD1. CDR3 length: 17 amino acids. Germline V gives CDR1 MNHEY, CDR2 SVGEGT. The trim removed 6 bases at V and 1 base at J, leaving 11 bases unmatched. The CDR3 here is CASSDISGQVNTGELFF. The CDR3 DNA reads as TGTGCCAGCAGCGACATAAGCGGACAGGTGAACACCGGGGAGCTGTTTTTT.

The genes are TRBV10-3 and TRBJ2-7; 12 bases fit TRBD2. The CDR3 sequence is 17 residues long. Germline V gene lookup returns CDR1 ENHRY and CDR2 SYGVKD. J gave up 2 bases and V 6 bases, and 11 bases lay outside the gene matches. The CDR3: CAISGGLAGTPAYEQYF. CDR3 nucleotides: TGTGCCATCAGCGGCGGACTAGCGGGAACCCCCGCCTACGAGCAGTACTTC.

This chain uses TRBV28 with TRBJ2-3; 10 bases are a match to TRBD2. The germline V gene has CDR1 MDHEN and CDR2 SYDVKM. This CDR3 region has 17 residues. V shed 3 bases and J 7 bases; nucleotides not matched to a gene: 13. The CDR3, as DNA: TGTGCCAGCAGTTTTTACCCCTCTAGCGGGAGTGGGCATACGCAGTATTTT. Protein product: CASSFYPSSGSGHTQYF.

This rearrangement joins TRBV2 to TRBJ2-7, with TRBD1 as a possible D gene (6 bases). The V end lost 8 bases, the J end lost 5 bases, and 13 bases lay between the germline ends. The CDR3 contains 12 residues. Germline V lookup: CDR1 SNHLY, CDR2 FYNNEI. The DNA for the CDR3 is TGTGCCAGCGCCGGTGGGGGCGACGAGCAGTACTTC. This translates into CASAGGGDEQYF.